The clone carrying this T cell receptor (beta chain) occurred once. Antigen unknown. The data stem from a study of shared clonotypes between healthy human individuals. Study-wide background: Each donor's CD4 naive and CD4 memory cells filled three plates apiece, CD8 naive two, and CD8 memory one. Study conclusions and caveats: Naive subsets typically showed greater estimated richness than memory subsets. Researchers sampled blood only, noting tissue repertoires likely differ.

Sequencing used immunoSEQ multiplex PCR; TCRdb keeps in-frame clones, though not all of them. The repertoire holds some 1.5 million clones, with 95% to 97% as singletons. The CDR3 is 13 residues long. Germline-derived CDR1 and CDR2 are SGHTA and FQGNSA. J was trimmed by 2 bases and V by 6 bases; bases with no gene match: 4. Healthy and HIV-negative, the adult donors had no recent acute infections or vaccinations. The sequenced material came from naive CD4+ T cells sorted from blood. Subset noted: CD45RA+ positively selected. The chain is built from TRBV7-2 and TRBJ2-7; 7 bases fit TRBD2. The TCR sequence derives from a man under 40 in good health. The CDR3 spells CASSRREAYEQYF. The CDR3 DNA reads TGTGCCAGCAGTCGACGGGAGGCCTACGAGCAGTACTTC. The full variable domain, rest sourced from reference TRBV7-2 and TRBJ2-7, is GAGVSQSPSNKVTEKGKDVELRCDPISGHTALYWYRQSLGQGLEFLIYFQGNSAPDKSGLPSDRFSAERTGGSVSTLTIQRTQQEDSAVYLCASSRREAYEQYFGPGTRLTVT.